The 27 T cell receptor beta chains listed next were all sequenced from one sample in a study of blood T cell repertoires in COVID-19. TCRdb keeps only in-frame clones here, not all; method: immunoSEQ multiplex PCR. The repertoire holds more than 250,000 clones, with 85% to 90% as singletons. Material for sequencing was peripheral blood. These receptors were obtained from a man aged 18 to 30 with active or convalescent COVID-19.

This chain links TRBV24-1 with TRBJ1-2; TRBD1 matches at 7 bases. The CDR3 has 15 amino acids. Germline V lookup: CDR1 KGHDR, CDR2 SFDVKD. V trimming: 0 bases; J trimming: 8 bases; junction bases outside the gene matches: 8. The CDR3 sequence is CATSDLVQGKGGYTF. In DNA form, the CDR3 reads TGTGCCACCAGTGATTTGGTACAGGGGAAGGGCGGCTACACCTTC.

The rearrangement joins TRBV24-1 to TRBJ2-2; 7 bases line up with TRBD1. Germline lookup yields CDR1 KGHDR and CDR2 SFDVKD. V was clipped by 0 bases and J by 0 bases; unmatched bases: 0. The CDR3 has 16 residues. CDR3 DNA sequence: TGTGCCACCAGTGATTTGGGGACAGCGAACACCGGGGAGCTGTTTTTT. This encodes CATSDLGTANTGELFF.

A remark on this clone: Other DNA sequences in this specimen translate into the identical CDR3. The chain employs TRBV5-4 and TRBJ1-4; D gene ambiguous. Germline V CDR1 and CDR2: SGHNT, YYREEE (reference sequence). This CDR3 region has 14 residues. Deletions cut 0 bases from V and 5 bases from J, with 8 bases between. The CDR3 DNA reads as TGTGCCAGCAGCTTGGGAGGTGGGAATGAAAAACTGTTTTTT. Amino acids: CASSLGGGNEKLFF.

The chain has TRBV6-5 and TRBJ2-2; 10 bases match TRBD2. Per the germline V gene, CDR1 is MNHEY and CDR2 is SVGAGI. Trimming cost V 8 bases and J 5 bases; bases outside gene matches: 8. The CDR3 is 15 residues long. The CDR3 DNA sequence: TGTGCCAGCGCTCTAGCGGGAGTCGGGACCGGGGAGCTGTTTTTT. As protein: CASALAGVGTGELFF.

A word on this clone: Other DNA sequences in the sample encode the same CDR3. The V gene is TRBV29-1, the J gene TRBJ2-3, with 8 nucleotides matching TRBD1. The ends lost 3 bases at V and 1 base at J; junction bases unmatched: 0. This CDR3 has 13 amino acids. Germline V gene sequence: CDR1 SQVTM, CDR2 ANQGSEA. The CDR3, as DNA: TGCAGCGTTGAGGACAGGGGCACAGATACGCAGTATTTT. Encoded protein: CSVEDRGTDTQYF.

The chain combines TRBV3-1 (or the pseudogene TRBV3-2) with TRBJ1-3; D is uncertain. The V and J ends lost 1 base and 0 bases respectively, with 7 bases between them. The length of the CDR3 is 15 residues. From germline, CDR1 is LGHDT and CDR2 YNNKEL (reference sequence). CDR3: CASSQVGVSGNTIYF. As DNA, the CDR3 is TGTGCCAGCAGCCAAGTCGGGGTCTCTGGAAACACCATATATTTT.

This clone was counted between two and nine times. The chain combines TRBV3-1 (or the pseudogene TRBV3-2) with TRBJ1-3; 7 bases line up with TRBD1. The CDR3 runs 14 residues. V lost 4 bases, J lost 0 bases, and 0 bases stayed unmatched. CDR1 is LGHDT, CDR2 YNNKEL, per germline (reference sequence). For the CDR3, the DNA is TGTGCCAGCAGCCGGGACAGCTCTGGAAACACCATATATTTT. This translates into CASSRDSSGNTIYF.

The genes are TRBV30 and TRBJ2-5, with 8 bases lining up with TRBD2. In germline, CDR1 is GTSNPN, CDR2 SVGIG (reference sequence). The CDR3 covers 15 residues. Losses at the gene ends were 2 bases for V and 7 bases for J; bases not matched to a gene: 12. CDR3 DNA: TGTGCCTGGAGTTATATACTAGCGGCTTCAGGGACCCAGTACTTC. Translating gives CAWSYILAASGTQYF.

The genes are TRBV28 and TRBJ1-4; 9 nucleotides align to TRBD1. From germline, CDR1 is MDHEN and CDR2 SYDVKM. This CDR3 is 14 amino acids long. V lost 5 bases, J lost 4 bases, and 2 bases stayed unmatched. In DNA form, the CDR3 reads TGTGCCAGCAGTCAGGACAGGGGTAATGAAAAACTGTTTTTT. Translating it yields CASSQDRGNEKLFF.

As DNA, the CDR3 is TGTGCCAGCAGCCAAATAGAAACAACTAATGAAAAACTGTTTTTT. This sequence encodes CASSQIETTNEKLFF. The chain uses TRBV4-2 and TRBJ1-4, with unresolved D. The CDR3 is 15 amino acids. Trimming took off 2 bases at V and 0 bases at J, with 7 bases between the two ends. Germline V lookup: CDR1 LGHNA, CDR2 YNFKEQ.

The rearrangement links TRBV6-5 to TRBJ1-2, with D unresolved. This CDR3 is 13 amino acids long. Germline V gives CDR1 MNHEY, CDR2 SVGAGI. The V end was cut by 2 bases, the J end by 3 bases, with 7 bases between. This CDR3 reads CASSYRVDYGYTF. In DNA form, the CDR3 reads TGTGCCAGCAGTTACCGGGTCGACTATGGCTACACCTTC.

The chain uses TRBV7-9 and TRBJ1-6; a possible D gene is TRBD1 (5 bases). Per the germline V gene, CDR1 is SEHNR and CDR2 is FQNEAQ (reference sequence). Trimming cost V 2 bases and J 13 bases, with 9 bases left between them. The CDR3 covers 12 residues. The CDR3 DNA follows: TGTGCCAGCAGCTTACCAGCAGGGCCCCTCCACTTT. It is translated as CASSLPAGPLHF.

This clone came up a few times. The chain carries TRBV9 and TRBJ2-2, with TRBD2 as a possible D gene (6 bases). The CDR3 totals 14 residues. Trimming took 4 bases from V and 6 from J, leaving 13 bases between them. Germline CDR1 reads SGDLS; CDR2 reads YYNGEE. The DNA of the CDR3 is TGTGCCAGCAGCTCGGGCGGGGTACCCGGGGAGCTGTTTTTT. Amino acids: CASSSGGVPGELFF.

The chain is built from TRBV27 and TRBJ2-2, with D unresolved. There are 12 residues in the CDR3. In germline, CDR1 is MNHEY, CDR2 SMNVEV (reference sequence). Trimming removed 2 bases at V and 7 bases at J, with 5 bases between. The CDR3 bases are TGTGCCAGCAGTTTACAATTCGGGGAGCTGTTTTTT. This translates into CASSLQFGELFF.

This clone was recorded a few times. This rearrangement joins TRBV27 to TRBJ2-7; 9 bases align to TRBD1. V lost 5 bases and J lost 5; bases outside the gene matches: 10. Germline CDR1 reads MNHEY; CDR2 reads SMNVEV (reference sequence). This CDR3 has 15 amino acids. This chain's CDR3 is CASSLRDRGNHEQYF. CDR3 bases: TGTGCCAGCAGTCTACGCGACAGGGGGAACCACGAGCAGTACTTC.

The CDR3: CASSVGSSFADTQYF. CDR3 DNA sequence: TGTGCCAGCAGCGTGGGGAGTAGTTTCGCAGATACGCAGTATTTT. V and J are TRBV9 and TRBJ2-3, with D maybe TRBD2 (5 bases). Per germline, CDR1 SGDLS and CDR2 YYNGEE. The CDR3 sequence is 15 residues long. V lost 2 bases to trimming and J lost 4 bases, with 14 bases between them.

This chain uses TRBV9 with TRBJ1-1; D is unresolved. The CDR3 sequence is 15 residues long. The germline V gene encodes CDR1 SGDLS and CDR2 YYNGEE. V lost 3 bases to trimming and J lost 0 bases, with 12 bases between them. The CDR3 nucleotides read TGTGCCAGCAGCGCCTCGCCTACGGTGAACACTGAAGCTTTCTTT. It codes for CASSASPTVNTEAFF.

The chain's CDR3 is CASSRRSPFYEQYF. CDR3 DNA sequence: TGTGCCAGCAGCAGGAGGAGTCCCTTTTACGAGCAGTACTTC. The V call is TRBV5-6, the J call TRBJ2-7; tentatively, D is TRBD2 (5 bases). V was clipped by 4 bases and J by 4 bases, with 15 bases between them. Germline assignment: CDR1 SGHDT and CDR2 YYEEEE. The length of the CDR3 is 14 residues.

This rearrangement joins TRBV28 to TRBJ1-4; perhaps TRBD1 as D (6 bases). Germline assignment: CDR1 MDHEN and CDR2 SYDVKM. The CDR3 has 16 amino acids. Trimming removed 3 bases from V and 3 bases from J, with 14 bases in between. The CDR3 loop reads CASSFPLGGANEKLFF. DNA for the CDR3: TGTGCCAGCAGTTTCCCCTTAGGGGGGGCTAATGAAAAACTGTTTTTT. Based on the CDR3 plus reference TRBV28 and TRBJ1-4, the full variable domain is DVKVTQSSRYLVKRTGEKVFLECVQDMDHENMFWYRQDPGLGLRLIYFSYDVKMKEKGDIPEGYSVSREKKERFSLILESASTNQTSMYLCASSFPLGGANEKLFFGSGTQLSVL.

The chain is built from TRBV19 and TRBJ1-1; tentative D call: TRBD1 (5 bases). This CDR3 has 12 residues. Trimming shortened V by 6 bases and J by 4 bases, and 9 bases separated the two germline ends. Germline V lookup: CDR1 LNHDA, CDR2 SQIVND (reference sequence). The CDR3 nucleotides are TGTGCCAGTAGGGGAAGGGGCACTGAAGCTTTCTTT. It encodes CASRGRGTEAFF.

The chain combines TRBV7-9 with TRBJ1-6; D might be TRBD1 (5 bases). V shed 4 bases and J shed 10 bases, with 17 bases lying between them. Germline V gives CDR1 SEHNR, CDR2 FQNEAQ (reference sequence). The CDR3 sequence is 15 residues long. DNA for the CDR3: TGTGCCAGCAGCTCTGCCAGGGAGGTTTTGTCACCCCTCCACTTT. Translated: CASSSAREVLSPLHF.

The chain has TRBV30 and TRBJ1-2; no clear D. CDR1 is GTSNPN and CDR2 is SVGIG in the germline V gene (reference sequence). The germline V and J ends were trimmed by 0 bases and 5 bases, with 13 bases remaining between them. This CDR3 is built from 14 residues. As DNA, the CDR3 is TGTGCCTGGAGTGTAGTGGGTCCGGGTTATGGCTACACCTTC. Protein product: CAWSVVGPGYGYTF.

The chain employs TRBV29-1 and TRBJ2-1; the match to TRBD2 covers 11 bases. The germline V gene has CDR1 SQVTM and CDR2 ANQGSEA. After removal of 4 bases from V and 6 bases from J, the junction contained 8 bases not matched to a gene. The length of the CDR3 is 15 residues. For the CDR3, the DNA is TGCAGCGTTGCTAAACTAGCGGGAGAGGGCAATGAGCAGTTCTTC. It translates to CSVAKLAGEGNEQFF.

This clone was found once. The chain combines TRBV11-2 with TRBJ2-7; possibly TRBD2 for D (5 bases). Germline CDR1 and CDR2: SGHAT and FQNNGV. CDR3 length: 14 residues. Trimming removed 1 base at V and 4 bases at J, with 11 bases between. Here the CDR3 DNA reads TGTGCCAGCAGCTTAGGTGGGAGTGGGTACGAGCAGTACTTC. Translating it yields CASSLGGSGYEQYF.

The chain couples TRBV30 to TRBJ2-7; 7 bases are a match to TRBD2. The CDR3 consists of 13 residues. J lost 6 bases, V lost 0 bases, and 5 bases had no gene match. From germline, CDR1 is GTSNPN and CDR2 SVGIG (reference sequence). CDR3: CAWSVGLSLEQYF. In DNA, the CDR3 is TGTGCCTGGAGTGTGGGACTATCCCTCGAGCAGTACTTC. The entire variable domain, with the rest obtained from reference TRBV30 and TRBJ2-7, is as follows: SQTIHQWPATLVQPVGSPLSLECTVEGTSNPNLYWYRQAAGRGLQLLFYSVGIGQISSEVPQNLSASRPQDRQFILSSKKLLLSDSGFYLCAWSVGLSLEQYFGPGTRLTVT.

The chain employs TRBV19 and TRBJ1-2; TRBD1 agrees at 8 bases. This CDR3 is built from 15 residues. After removal of 3 bases from V and 5 bases from J, the junction contained 8 bases not matched to a gene. Germline-derived CDR1 and CDR2 are LNHDA and SQIVND (reference sequence). For the CDR3, the DNA is TGTGCCAGTAGTATGGGGACAGGAGGGAGTTATGGCTACACCTTC. Translated: CASSMGTGGSYGYTF.

As to this clone: Other DNA sequences in this specimen translate into the identical CDR3. The genes are TRBV12-3 or TRBV12-4 and TRBJ2-7; the D gene is possibly TRBD2 (5 bases). The CDR3 totals 11 residues. V was shortened by 5 bases and J by 3 bases, with 5 bases between the two germline ends. The CDR3 DNA follows: TGTGCCAGCAGTACTAGCTACGAGCAGTACTTC. Its translation: CASSTSYEQYF.